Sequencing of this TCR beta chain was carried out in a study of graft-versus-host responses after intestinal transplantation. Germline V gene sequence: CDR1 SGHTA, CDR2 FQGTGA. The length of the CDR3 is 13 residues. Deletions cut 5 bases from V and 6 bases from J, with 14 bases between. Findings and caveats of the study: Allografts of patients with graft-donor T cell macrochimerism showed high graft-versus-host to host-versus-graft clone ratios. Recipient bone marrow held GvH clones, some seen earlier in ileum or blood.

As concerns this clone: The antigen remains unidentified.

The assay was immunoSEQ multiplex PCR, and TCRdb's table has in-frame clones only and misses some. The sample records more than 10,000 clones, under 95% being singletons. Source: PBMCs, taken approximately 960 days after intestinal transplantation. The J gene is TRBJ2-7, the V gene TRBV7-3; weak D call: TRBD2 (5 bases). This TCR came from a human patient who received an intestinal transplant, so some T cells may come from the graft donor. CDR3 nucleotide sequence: TGTGCCAGCAGCCCCACGGGAATGGGCGAGCAGTACTTC. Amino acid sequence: CASSPTGMGEQYF.